The rows below give T cell receptor beta chains drawn from one sample of a study of CD8+CD57+ T cells in acquired aplastic anemia. TCRdb passed the reads through MiXCR, listing each CDR3 protein once. The sample carries approximately 250,000 distinct CDR3 sequences, about 80% recorded once. Sequencing was performed on sorted CD4+, CD8+, or CD8+CD57+ T cells (not recorded which) from PBMCs. These receptors were obtained from a human donor with aplastic anemia. The CDR3 runs from the conserved cysteine through the conserved F or W.

TRBJ1-1	TRBV7-2	CASSSADTQYFEPFF
TRBJ2-3	TRBV9	CASGDAGNNPQYF
TRBJ2-7	TRBV6-8	CASPTPQHEQYF
TRBJ1-4	TRBV7-2	CASSFHPDGQENEKLFF
TRBJ2-1	TRBV24-1	CATSDSYNEQLF
TRBJ2-1	TRBV20-1	CSAPIPASYNEQFF
TRBJ2-5	TRBV11-3	CASSQEGDRGETQYF
TRBJ2-5	TRBV2	CATNRGSSQETQYF
TRBJ1-2	TRBV7-9	CASSSLPGELFFGYTF
TRBJ2-4	TRBV12-3/TRBV12-4	CAGSLAGNIQYF
TRBJ2-4	TRBV9	CASGTGNIQYF
TRBJ2-1	TRBV11-3	CASSLGVGDGQDEQFF
TRBJ2-3	TRBV7-9	CASSFARGAGTQYF
TRBJ1-4	TRBV9	CAISASSRGYTFEKLFF
TRBJ2-1	TRBV9	CASSVGGRQGGNKQFF
TRBJ1-2	TRBV6-5	CASSYGKPAVYGYTF
TRBJ2-3	TRBV9	CASGDGTSGIQTF
TRBJ2-3	TRBV25-1	CGQSAGHNTDAQYF
NA	TRBV19	CATSNSGRDSDYEQFF
TRBJ2-3	TRBV7-8	CASSFTSAMSSSSTQYF
TRBJ1-6	TRBV7-8	CASSLAGGPDNPYLHF
TRBJ1-2	TRBV5-1	CASSQGQVDYGYTF
TRBJ2-1	TRBV11-3	CASSEDGTDEQFF
TRBJ2-7	TRBV28	CASSTTWYEQYF
TRBJ2-6	TRBV2	CASGFAGRDGANVLTF
TRBJ2-7	TRBV7-8	CASSEEGGPDTEQYF
TRBJ2-1	TRBV12-3/TRBV12-4	CASSFPTSGLHPEQFF